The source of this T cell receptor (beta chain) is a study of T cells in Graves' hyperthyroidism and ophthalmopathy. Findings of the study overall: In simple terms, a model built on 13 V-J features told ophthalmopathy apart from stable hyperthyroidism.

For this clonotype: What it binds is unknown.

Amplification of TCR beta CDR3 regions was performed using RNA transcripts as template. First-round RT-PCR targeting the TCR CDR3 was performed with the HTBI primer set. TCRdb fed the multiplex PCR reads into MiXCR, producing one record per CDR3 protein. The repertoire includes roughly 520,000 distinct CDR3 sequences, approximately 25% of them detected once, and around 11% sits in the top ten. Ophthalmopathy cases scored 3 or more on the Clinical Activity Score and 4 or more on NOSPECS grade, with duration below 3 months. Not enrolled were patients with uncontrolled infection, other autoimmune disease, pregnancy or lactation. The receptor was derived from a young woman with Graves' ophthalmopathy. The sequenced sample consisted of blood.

CDR3 nucleotide sequence: TGTGCCAGCAGTTACTCGAGATCTGGCCAGGGGGCTGTGGGCTACACCTTC. It yields the protein CASSYSRSGQGAVGYTF. The chain is built from TRBV6-5 and TRBJ1-2; 8 bases are a match to TRBD1. Germline loops: CDR1 MNHEY, CDR2 SVGAGI. V trimming: 0 bases; J trimming: 8 bases; junction bases outside the gene matches: 14. This CDR3 region has 17 residues.